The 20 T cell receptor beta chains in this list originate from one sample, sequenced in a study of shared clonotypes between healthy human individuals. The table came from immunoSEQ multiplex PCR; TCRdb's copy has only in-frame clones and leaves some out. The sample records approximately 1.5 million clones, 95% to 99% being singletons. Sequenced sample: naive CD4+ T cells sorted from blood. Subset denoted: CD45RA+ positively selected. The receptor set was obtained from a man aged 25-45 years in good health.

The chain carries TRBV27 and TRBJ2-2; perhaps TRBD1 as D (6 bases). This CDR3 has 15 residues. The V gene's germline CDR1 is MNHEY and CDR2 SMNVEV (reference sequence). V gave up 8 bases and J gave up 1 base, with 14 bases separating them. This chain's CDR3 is CASATGTRNTGELFF. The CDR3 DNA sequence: TGTGCCAGCGCTACAGGGACGAGGAACACCGGGGAGCTGTTTTTT.

CDR3 nucleotide sequence: TGTGCCAGCAGCTTCGATCTGGGGAACTATGGCTACACCTTC. Protein sequence: CASSFDLGNYGYTF. The genes are TRBV7-9 and TRBJ1-2; D remains unclear. The CDR3 has 14 amino acids. Germline loops: CDR1 SEHNR, CDR2 FQNEAQ (reference sequence). Trimming left V 3 bases short and J 2 bases short, with 10 bases between.

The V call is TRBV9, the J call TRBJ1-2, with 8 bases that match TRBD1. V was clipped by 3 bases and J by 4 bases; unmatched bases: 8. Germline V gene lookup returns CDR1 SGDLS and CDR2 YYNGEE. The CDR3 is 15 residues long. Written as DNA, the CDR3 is TGTGCCAGCAGCGAAAGGACAGGGTCCCCCTATGGCTACACCTTC. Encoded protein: CASSERTGSPYGYTF.

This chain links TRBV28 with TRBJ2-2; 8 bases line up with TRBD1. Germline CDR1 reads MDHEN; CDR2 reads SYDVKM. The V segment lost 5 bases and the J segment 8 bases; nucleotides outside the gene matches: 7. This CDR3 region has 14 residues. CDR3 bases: TGTGCCAGCAGTCTTCCAGGGGGCCGGGGGGAGCTGTTTTTT. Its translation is CASSLPGGRGELFF.

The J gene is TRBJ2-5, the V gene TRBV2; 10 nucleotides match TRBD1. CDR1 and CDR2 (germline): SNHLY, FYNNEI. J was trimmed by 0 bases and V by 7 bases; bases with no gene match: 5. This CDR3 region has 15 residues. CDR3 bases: TGTGCCAGCACCCCGGACAGGGGGAACCAAGAGACCCAGTACTTC. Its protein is CASTPDRGNQETQYF.

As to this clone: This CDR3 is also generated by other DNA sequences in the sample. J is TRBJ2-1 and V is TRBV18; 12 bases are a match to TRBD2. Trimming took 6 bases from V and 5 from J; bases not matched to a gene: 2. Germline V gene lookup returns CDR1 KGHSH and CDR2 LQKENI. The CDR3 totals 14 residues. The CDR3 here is CASSGLAGDNEQFF. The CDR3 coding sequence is TGTGCCAGCTCGGGACTAGCGGGCGACAATGAGCAGTTCTTC.

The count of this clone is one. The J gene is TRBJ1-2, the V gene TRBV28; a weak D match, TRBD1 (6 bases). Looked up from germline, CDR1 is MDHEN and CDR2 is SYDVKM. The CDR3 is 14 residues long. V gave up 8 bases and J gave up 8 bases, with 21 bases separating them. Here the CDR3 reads CASAPRGGSEGYTF. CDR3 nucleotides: TGTGCCAGCGCTCCTCGCGGGGGCTCGGAGGGCTACACCTTC.

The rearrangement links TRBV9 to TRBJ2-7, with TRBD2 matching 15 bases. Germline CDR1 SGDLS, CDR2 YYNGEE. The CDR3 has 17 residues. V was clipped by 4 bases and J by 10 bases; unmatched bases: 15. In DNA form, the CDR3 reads TGTGCCAGCAGCCTCTCCCCGGGACTAGCGGGAGGCCACGGACAGTACTTC. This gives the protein CASSLSPGLAGGHGQYF.

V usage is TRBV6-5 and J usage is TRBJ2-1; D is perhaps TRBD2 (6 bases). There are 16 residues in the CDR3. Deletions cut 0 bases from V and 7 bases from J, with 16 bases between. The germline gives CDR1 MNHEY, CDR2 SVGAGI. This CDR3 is CASSYSRLARGNEQFF. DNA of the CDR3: TGTGCCAGCAGTTACTCGCGGCTAGCTCGGGGGAATGAGCAGTTCTTC.

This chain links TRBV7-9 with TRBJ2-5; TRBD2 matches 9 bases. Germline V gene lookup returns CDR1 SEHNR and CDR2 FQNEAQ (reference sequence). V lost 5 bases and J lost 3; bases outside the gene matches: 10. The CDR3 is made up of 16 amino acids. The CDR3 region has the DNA TGTGCCAGCAGCCGGTATGCGGGCGGGGGGGAAGAGACCCAGTACTTC. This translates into CASSRYAGGGEETQYF.

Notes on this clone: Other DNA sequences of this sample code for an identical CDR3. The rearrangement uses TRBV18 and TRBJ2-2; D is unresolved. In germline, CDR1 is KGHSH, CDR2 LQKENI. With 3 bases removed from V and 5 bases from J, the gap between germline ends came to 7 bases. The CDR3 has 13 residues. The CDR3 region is CASSPLGTGELFF. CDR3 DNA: TGTGCCAGCTCACCCCTTGGAACCGGGGAGCTGTTTTTT. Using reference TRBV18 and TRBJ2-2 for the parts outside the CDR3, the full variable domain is NAGVMQNPRHLVRRRGQEARLRCSPMKGHSHVYWYRQLPEEGLKFMVYLQKENIIDESGMPKERFSAEFPKEGPSILRIQQVVRGDSAAYFCASSPLGTGELFFGEGSRLTVL.

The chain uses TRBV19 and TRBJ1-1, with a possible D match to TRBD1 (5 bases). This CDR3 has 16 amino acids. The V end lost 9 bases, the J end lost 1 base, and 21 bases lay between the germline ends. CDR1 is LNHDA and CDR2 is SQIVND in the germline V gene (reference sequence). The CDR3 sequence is CASGKSRVGWNTEAFF. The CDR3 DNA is TGTGCCAGCGGAAAATCCAGGGTTGGCTGGAACACTGAAGCTTTCTTT.

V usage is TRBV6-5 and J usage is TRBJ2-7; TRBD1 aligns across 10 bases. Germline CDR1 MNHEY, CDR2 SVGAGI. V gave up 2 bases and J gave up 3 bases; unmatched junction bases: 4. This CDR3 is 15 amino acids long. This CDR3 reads CASSYVRTGGYEQYF. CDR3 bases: TGTGCCAGCAGTTACGTTAGGACAGGGGGCTACGAGCAGTACTTC.

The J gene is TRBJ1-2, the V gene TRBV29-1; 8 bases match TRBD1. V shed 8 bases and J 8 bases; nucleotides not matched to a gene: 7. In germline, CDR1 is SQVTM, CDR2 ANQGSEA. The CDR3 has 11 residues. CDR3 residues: CSFRTGWGYTF. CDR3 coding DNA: TGCAGCTTTAGGACAGGGTGGGGCTACACCTTC.

Written as DNA, the CDR3 is TGCGCCAGCAGCCAGACCATACAGGGTCTGAACCCAGATACGCAGTATTTT. The encoded protein is CASSQTIQGLNPDTQYF. This rearrangement joins TRBV4-3 to TRBJ2-3, with D tentatively TRBD1 (6 bases). The CDR3 covers 17 residues. CDR1 and CDR2 (germline): LGHNA, YSLEER. V dropped 3 bases and J dropped 4 bases, with 20 bases sitting between them.

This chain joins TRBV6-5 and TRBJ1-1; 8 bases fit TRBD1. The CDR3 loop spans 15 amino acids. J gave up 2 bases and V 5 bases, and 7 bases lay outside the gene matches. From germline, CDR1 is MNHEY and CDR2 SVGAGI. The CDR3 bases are TGTGCCAGCAGTCTTAGACAGGGGAGAAACACTGAAGCTTTCTTT. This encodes CASSLRQGRNTEAFF.

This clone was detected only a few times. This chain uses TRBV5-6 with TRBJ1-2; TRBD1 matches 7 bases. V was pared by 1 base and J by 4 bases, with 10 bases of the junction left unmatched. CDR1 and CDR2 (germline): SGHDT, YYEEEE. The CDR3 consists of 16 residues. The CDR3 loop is CASSLSRTGRSYGYTF. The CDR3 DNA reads TGTGCCAGCAGCTTGTCGCGGACAGGACGATCCTATGGCTACACCTTC.

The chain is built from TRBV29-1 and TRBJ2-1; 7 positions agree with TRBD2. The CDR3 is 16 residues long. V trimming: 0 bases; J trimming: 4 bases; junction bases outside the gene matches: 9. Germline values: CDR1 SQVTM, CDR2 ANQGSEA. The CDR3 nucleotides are TGCAGCGTTGAAGAACGATTAGCGGGTGTTTACAATGAGCAGTTCTTC. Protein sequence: CSVEERLAGVYNEQFF.

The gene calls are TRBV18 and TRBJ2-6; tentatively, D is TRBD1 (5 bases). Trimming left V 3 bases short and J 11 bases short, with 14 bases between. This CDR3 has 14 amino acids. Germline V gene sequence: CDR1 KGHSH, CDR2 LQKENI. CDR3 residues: CASSPVTEGHVLTF. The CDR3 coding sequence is TGTGCCAGCTCACCTGTGACAGAAGGGCACGTCCTGACTTTC.

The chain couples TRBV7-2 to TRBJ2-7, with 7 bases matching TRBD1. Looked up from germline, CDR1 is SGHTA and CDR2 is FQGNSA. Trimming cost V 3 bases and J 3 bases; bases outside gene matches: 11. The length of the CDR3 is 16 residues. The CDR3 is CASSFNRGLNSYEQYF. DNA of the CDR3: TGTGCCAGCAGCTTCAACAGGGGTCTGAACAGCTACGAGCAGTACTTC.